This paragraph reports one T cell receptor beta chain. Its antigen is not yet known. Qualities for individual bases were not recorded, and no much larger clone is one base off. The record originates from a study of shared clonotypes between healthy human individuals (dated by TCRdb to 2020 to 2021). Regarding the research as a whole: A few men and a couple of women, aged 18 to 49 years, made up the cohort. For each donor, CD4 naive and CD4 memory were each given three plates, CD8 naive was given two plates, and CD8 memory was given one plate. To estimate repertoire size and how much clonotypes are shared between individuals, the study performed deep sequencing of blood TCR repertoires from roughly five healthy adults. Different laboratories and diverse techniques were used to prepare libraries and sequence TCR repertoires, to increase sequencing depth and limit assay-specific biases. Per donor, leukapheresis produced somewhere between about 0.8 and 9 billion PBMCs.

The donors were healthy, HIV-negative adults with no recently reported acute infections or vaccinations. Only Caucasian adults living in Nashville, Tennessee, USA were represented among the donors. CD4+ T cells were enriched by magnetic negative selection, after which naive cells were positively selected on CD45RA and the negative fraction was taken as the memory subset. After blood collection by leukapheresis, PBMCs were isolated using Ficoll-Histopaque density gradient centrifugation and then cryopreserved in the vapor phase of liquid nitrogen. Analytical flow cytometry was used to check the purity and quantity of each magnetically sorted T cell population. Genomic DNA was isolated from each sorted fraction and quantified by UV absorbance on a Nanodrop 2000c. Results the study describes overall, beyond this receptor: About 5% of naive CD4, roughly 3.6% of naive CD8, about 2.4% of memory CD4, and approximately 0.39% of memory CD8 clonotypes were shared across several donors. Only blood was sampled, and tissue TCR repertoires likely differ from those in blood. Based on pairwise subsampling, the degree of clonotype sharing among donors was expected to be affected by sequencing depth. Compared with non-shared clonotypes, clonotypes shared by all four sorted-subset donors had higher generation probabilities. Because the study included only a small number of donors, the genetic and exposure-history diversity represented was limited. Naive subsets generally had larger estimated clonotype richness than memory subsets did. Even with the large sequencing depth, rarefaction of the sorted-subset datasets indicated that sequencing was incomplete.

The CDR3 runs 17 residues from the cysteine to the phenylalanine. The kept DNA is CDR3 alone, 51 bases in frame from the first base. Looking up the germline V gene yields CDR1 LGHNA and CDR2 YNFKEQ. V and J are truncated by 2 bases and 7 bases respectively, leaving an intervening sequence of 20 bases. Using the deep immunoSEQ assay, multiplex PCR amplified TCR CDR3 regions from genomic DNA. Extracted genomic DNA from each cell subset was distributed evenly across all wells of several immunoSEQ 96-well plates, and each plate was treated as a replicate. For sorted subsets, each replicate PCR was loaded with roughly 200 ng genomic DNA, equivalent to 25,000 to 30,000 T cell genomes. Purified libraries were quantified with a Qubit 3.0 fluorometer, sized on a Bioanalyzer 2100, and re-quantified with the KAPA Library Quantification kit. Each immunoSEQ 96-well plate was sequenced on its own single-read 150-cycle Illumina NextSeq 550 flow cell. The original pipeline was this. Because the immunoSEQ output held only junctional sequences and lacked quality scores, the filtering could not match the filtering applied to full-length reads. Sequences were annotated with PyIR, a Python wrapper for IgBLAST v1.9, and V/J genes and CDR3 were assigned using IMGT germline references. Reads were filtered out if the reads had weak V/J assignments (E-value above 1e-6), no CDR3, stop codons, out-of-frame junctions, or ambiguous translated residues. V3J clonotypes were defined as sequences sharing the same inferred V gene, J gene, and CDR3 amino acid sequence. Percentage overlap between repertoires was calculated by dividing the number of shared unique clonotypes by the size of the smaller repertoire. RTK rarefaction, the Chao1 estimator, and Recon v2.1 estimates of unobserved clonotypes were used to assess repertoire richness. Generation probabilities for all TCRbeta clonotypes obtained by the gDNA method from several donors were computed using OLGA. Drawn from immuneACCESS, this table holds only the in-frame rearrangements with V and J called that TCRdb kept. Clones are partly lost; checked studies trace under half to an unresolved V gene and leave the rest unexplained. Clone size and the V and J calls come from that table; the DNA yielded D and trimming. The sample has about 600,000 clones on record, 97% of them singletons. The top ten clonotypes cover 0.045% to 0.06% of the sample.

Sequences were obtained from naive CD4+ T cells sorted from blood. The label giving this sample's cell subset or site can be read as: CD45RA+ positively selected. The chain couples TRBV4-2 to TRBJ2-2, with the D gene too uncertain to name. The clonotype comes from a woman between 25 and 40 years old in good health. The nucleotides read TGTGCCAGCAGCCAACCCACATTGTGGGGTACCCTCGGGGAGCTGTTTTTT. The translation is CASSQPTLWGTLGELFF.